This T cell receptor beta chain is from a study of T cell repertoires in cytomegalovirus infection. As for the study in general: Shared public TCR beta signatures pointed to both CMV infection and a matching HLA type.

With V trimmed by 7 bases and J by 6 bases, 7 bases remained unmatched. CDR1 SQVTM and CDR2 ANQGSEA come from the germline V gene. This CDR3 has 13 amino acids. Study observations and caveats: Accumulated public TCR beta family frequency recognized individuals carrying CMV together with the relevant HLA. Dominating the ex vivo response were TCR beta clonotypes that were CMV-specific and HLA-C-restricted.

Comments on this clonotype: What it recognizes is unknown.

TCRdb analysed the reads with MiXCR anew, one entry per CDR3 protein. The data hold some 400,000 distinct CDR3 sequences, with 15% to 20% observed a single time. The rearrangement uses TRBV29-1 and TRBJ1-4; 8 nucleotides align to TRBD1. The sequencing sample was made of PBMCs. The TCR comes from a human donor in good health (CMV status not recorded). Some clones in this sample may be carry-over from other donors' samples. This CDR3 is CSARRGLDEKLFF. The CDR3, as DNA: TGCAGCGCTCGCAGGGGGCTGGATGAAAAACTGTTTTTT.